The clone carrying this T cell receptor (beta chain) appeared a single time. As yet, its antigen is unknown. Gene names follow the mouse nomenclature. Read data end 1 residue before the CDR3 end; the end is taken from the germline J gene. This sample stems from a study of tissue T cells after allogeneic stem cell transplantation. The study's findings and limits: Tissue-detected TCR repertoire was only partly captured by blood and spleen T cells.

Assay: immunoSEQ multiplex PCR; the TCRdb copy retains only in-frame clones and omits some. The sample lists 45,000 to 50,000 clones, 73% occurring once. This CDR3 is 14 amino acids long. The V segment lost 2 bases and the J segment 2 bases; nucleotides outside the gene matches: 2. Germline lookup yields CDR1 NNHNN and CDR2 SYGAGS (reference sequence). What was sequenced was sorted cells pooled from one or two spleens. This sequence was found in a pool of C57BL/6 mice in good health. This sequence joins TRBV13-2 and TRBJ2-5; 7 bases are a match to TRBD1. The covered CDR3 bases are TGTGCCAGCGGTGAGTGGGACAGCCAAGACACCCAGTAC. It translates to CASGEWDSQDTQY. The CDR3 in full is CASGEWDSQDTQYF.